These 2 T cell receptor beta chains were all obtained from the same sample, sequenced in a study of blood T cell repertoires in COVID-19. Profiling relied on immunoSEQ multiplex PCR, and the TCRdb table lists in-frame clones only, not all of them. This sample has tens of thousands of clones, with about 85% found just once. Specimen: peripheral blood. These receptors were taken from a woman in her seventies with acute or convalescent COVID-19.

The chain is built from TRBV19 and TRBJ2-3, with D maybe TRBD1 (5 bases). V lost 5 bases, J lost 4 bases, and 16 bases lay in between. Germline CDR1 and CDR2: LNHDA and SQIVND (reference sequence). CDR3 length: 15 amino acids. The CDR3 DNA reads TGTGCCAGTAGTCCTCAAAGGGGCAGGCCAGATACGCAGTATTTT. This encodes CASSPQRGRPDTQYF.

This clone turned up a few times. The rearrangement links TRBV10-2 to TRBJ2-5, with 11 positions matching TRBD2. Per the germline V gene, CDR1 is WSHSY and CDR2 is SAAADI. Trimming cost V 7 bases and J 4 bases; bases outside gene matches: 11. CDR3 length equals 16 residues. CDR3 amino acids: CASKGLAGASSETQYF. CDR3 coding DNA: TGCGCCAGCAAAGGACTAGCGGGCGCGTCGTCAGAGACCCAGTACTTC.